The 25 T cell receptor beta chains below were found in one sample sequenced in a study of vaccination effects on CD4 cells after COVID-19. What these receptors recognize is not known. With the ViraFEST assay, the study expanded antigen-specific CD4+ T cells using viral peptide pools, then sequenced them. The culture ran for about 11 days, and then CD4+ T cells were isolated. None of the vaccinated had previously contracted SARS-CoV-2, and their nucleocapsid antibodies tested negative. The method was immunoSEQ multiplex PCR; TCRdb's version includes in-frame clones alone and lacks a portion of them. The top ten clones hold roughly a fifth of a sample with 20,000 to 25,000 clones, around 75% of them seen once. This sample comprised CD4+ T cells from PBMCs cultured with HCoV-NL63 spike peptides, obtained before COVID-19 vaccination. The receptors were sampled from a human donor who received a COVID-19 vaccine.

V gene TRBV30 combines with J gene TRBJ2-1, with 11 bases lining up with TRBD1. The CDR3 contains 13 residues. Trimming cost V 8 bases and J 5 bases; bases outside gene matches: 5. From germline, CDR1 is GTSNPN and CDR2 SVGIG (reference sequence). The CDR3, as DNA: TGTGCCACGGGGACAGGGGGGGACAATGAGCAGTTCTTC. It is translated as CATGTGGDNEQFF.

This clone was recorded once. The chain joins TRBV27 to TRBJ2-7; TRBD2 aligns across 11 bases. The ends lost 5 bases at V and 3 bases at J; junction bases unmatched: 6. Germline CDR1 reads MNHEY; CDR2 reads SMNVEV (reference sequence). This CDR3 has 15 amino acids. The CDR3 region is CASSPIAGGDYEQYF. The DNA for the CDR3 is TGTGCCAGCAGTCCCATAGCGGGAGGGGACTACGAGCAGTACTTC.

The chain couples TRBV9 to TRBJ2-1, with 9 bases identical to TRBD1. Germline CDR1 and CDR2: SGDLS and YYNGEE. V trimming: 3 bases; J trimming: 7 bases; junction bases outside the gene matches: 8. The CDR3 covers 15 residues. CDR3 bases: TGTGCCAGCAGCGGATCGGGACAGGGAAGGAATGAGCAGTTCTTC. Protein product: CASSGSGQGRNEQFF. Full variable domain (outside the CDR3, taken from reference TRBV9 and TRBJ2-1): DSGVTQTPKHLITATGQRVTLRCSPRSGDLSVYWYQQSLDQGLQFLIQYYNGEERAKGNILERFSAQQFPDLHSELNLSSLELGDSALYFCASSGSGQGRNEQFFGPGTRLTVL.

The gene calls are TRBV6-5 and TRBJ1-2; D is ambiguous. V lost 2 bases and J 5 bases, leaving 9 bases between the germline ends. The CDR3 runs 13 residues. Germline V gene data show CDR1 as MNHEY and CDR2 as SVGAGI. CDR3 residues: CASSYLKEYGYTF. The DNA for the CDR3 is TGTGCCAGCAGTTACCTTAAAGAGTATGGCTACACCTTC.

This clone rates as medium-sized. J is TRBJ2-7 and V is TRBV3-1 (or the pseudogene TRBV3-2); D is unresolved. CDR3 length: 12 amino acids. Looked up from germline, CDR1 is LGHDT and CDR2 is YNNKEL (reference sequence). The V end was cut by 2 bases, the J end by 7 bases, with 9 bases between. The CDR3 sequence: CASSQLGWEQYF. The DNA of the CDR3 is TGTGCCAGCAGCCAACTCGGTTGGGAGCAGTACTTC.

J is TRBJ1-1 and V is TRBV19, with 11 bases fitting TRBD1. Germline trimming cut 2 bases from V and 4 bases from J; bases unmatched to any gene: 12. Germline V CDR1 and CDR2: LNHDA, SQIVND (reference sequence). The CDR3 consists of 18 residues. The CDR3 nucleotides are TGTGCCAGTAGTATACCCACCTGGGGGACAGGGGGTGGCACTGAAGCTTTCTTT. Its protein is CASSIPTWGTGGGTEAFF.

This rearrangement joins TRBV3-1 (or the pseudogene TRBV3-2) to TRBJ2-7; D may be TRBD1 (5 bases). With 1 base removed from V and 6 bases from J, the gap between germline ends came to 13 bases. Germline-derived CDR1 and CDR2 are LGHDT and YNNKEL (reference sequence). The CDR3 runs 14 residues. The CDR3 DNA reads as TGTGCCAGCAGCCAAGGTAGCAGGGCTGGCGAGCAGTACTTC. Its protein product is CASSQGSRAGEQYF.

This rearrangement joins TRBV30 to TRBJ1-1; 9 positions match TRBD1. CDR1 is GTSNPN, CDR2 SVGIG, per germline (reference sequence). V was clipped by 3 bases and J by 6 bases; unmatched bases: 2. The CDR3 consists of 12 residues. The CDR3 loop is CAWRGTGSEAFF. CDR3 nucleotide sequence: TGTGCCTGGAGGGGGACAGGGTCTGAAGCTTTCTTT. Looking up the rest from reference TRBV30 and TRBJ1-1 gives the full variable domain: SQTIHQWPATLVQPVGSPLSLECTVEGTSNPNLYWYRQAAGRGLQLLFYSVGIGQISSEVPQNLSASRPQDRQFILSSKKLLLSDSGFYLCAWRGTGSEAFFGQGTRLTVV.

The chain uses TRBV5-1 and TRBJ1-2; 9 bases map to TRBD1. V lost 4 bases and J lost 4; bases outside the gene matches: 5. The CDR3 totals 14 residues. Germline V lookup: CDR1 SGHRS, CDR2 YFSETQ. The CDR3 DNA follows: TGCGCCAGCAGCCGGGGACAGGGAGGCTATGGCTACACCTTC. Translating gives CASSRGQGGYGYTF.

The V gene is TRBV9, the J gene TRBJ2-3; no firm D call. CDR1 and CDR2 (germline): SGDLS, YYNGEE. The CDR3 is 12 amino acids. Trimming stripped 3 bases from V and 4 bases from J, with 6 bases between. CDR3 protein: CASSGQSDTQYF. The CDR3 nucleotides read TGTGCCAGCAGCGGGCAATCAGATACGCAGTATTTT.

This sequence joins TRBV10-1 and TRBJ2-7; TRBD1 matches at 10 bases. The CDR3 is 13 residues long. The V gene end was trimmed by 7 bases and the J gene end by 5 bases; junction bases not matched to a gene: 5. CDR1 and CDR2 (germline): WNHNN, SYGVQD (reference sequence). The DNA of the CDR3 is TGCGCCAGCAATCGGGACAGGGGAAACGAGCAGTACTTC. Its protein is CASNRDRGNEQYF.

CDR3 nucleotides: TGCAGCGGGGGTTGGGGAAACACCATATATTTT. This encodes CSGGWGNTIYF. The chain joins TRBV29-1 to TRBJ1-3; the D is unclear. Germline assignment: CDR1 SQVTM and CDR2 ANQGSEA. The CDR3 consists of 11 residues. V lost 7 bases and J 4 bases, leaving 8 bases between the germline ends.

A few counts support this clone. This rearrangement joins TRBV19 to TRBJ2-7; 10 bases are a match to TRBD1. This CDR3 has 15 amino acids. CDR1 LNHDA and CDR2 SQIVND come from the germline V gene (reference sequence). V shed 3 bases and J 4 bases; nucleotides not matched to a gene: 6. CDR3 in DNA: TGTGCCAGTAGTATGAGGGGACAGGGGCCTTACGAGCAGTACTTC. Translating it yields CASSMRGQGPYEQYF.

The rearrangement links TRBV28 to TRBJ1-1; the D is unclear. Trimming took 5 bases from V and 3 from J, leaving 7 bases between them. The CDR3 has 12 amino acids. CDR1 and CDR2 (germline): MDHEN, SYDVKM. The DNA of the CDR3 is TGTGCCAGCAGTCCCCGACACACTGAAGCTTTCTTT. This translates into CASSPRHTEAFF.

The CDR3 DNA sequence: TGTGCCAGCAGCAAAGGGATGGGACTAGCGGGCGAACGCTCCTACAATGAGCAGTTCTTC. Protein sequence: CASSKGMGLAGERSYNEQFF. V gene TRBV21-1 combines with J gene TRBJ2-1; TRBD2 is the table's D call, not checked against the DNA. TRBV21-1 is designated a pseudogene. The CDR3 runs to 20 residues.

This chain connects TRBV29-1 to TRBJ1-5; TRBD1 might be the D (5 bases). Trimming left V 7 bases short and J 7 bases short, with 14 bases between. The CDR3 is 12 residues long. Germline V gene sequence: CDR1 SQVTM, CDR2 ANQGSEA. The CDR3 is CSAGGSGQPQHF. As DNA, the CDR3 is TGCAGCGCTGGGGGGAGTGGACAGCCCCAGCATTTT.

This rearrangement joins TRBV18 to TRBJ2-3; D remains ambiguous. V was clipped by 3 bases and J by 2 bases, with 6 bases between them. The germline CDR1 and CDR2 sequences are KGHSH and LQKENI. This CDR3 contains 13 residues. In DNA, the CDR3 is TGTGCCAGCTCACCGTACTACACAGATACGCAGTATTTT. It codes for CASSPYYTDTQYF.

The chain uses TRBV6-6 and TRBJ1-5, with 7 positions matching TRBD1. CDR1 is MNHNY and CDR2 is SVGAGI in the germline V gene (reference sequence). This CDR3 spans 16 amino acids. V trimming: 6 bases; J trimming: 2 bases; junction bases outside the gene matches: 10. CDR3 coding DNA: TGTGCCAGCAGCAAGGTGGCAGGGGGACGCAATCAGCCCCAGCATTTT. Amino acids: CASSKVAGGRNQPQHF.

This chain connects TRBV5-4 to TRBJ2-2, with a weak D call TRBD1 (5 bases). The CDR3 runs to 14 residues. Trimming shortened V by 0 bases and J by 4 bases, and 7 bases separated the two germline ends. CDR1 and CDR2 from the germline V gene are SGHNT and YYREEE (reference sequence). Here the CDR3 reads CASSLEQGTGELFF. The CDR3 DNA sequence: TGTGCCAGCAGCTTGGAGCAGGGCACCGGGGAGCTGTTTTTT.

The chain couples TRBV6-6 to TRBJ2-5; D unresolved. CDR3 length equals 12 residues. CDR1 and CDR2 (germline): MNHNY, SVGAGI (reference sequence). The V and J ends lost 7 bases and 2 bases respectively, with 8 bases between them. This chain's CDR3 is CASTQGQETQYF. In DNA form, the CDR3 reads TGTGCCAGCACCCAAGGGCAAGAGACCCAGTACTTC.

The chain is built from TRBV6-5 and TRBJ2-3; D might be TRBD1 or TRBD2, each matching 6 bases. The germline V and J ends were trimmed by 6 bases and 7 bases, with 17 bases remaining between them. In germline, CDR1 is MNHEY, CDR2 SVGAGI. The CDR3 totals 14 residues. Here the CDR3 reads CASSPGARVNTQYF. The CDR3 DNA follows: TGTGCCAGCAGCCCGGGGGCAAGGGTCAATACGCAGTATTTT.

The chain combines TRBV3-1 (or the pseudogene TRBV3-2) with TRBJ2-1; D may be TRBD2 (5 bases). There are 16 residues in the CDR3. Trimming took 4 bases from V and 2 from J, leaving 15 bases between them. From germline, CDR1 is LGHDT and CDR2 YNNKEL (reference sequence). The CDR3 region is CASSRSSGKTYNEQFF. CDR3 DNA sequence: TGTGCCAGCAGCCGGTCCAGCGGAAAAACCTACAATGAGCAGTTCTTC.

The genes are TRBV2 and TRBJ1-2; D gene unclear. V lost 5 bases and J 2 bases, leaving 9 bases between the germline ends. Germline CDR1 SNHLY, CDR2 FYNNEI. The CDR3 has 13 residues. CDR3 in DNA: TGTGCCAGCAGTCTGACATCAAACTATGGCTACACCTTC. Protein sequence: CASSLTSNYGYTF.

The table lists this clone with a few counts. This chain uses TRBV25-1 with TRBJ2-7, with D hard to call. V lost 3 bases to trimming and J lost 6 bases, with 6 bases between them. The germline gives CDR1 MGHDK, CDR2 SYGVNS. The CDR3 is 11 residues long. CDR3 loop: CASSEDGEQYF. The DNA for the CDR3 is TGTGCCAGCAGTGAGGACGGCGAGCAGTACTTC.

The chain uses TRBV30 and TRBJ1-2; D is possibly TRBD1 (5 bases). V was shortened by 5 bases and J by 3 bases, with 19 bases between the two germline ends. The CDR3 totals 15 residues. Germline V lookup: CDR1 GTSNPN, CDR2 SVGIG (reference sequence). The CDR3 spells CAWGPLGREHYGYTF. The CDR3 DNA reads TGTGCCTGGGGTCCCCTGGGACGGGAACACTATGGCTACACCTTC.